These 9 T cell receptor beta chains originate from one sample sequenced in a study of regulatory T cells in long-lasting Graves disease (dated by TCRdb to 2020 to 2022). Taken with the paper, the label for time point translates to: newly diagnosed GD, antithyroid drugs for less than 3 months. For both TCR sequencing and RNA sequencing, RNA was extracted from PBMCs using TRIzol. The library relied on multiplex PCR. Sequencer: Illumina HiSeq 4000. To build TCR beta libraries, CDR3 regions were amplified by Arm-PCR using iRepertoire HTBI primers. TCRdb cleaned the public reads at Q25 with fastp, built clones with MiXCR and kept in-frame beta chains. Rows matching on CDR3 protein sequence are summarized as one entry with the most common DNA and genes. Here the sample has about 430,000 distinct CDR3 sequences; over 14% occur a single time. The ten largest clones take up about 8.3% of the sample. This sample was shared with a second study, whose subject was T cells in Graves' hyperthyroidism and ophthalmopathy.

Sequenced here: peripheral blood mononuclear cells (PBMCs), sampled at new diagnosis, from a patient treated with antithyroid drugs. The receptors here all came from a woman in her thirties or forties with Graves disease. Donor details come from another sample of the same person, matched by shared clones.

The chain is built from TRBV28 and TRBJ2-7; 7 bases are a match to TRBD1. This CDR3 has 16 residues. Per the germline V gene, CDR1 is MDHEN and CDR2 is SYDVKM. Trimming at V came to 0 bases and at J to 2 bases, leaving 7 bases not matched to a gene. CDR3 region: CASSLWTGTEPYEQYF. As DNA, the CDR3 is TGTGCCAGCAGTTTATGGACCGGGACAGAGCCCTACGAGCAGTACTTC.

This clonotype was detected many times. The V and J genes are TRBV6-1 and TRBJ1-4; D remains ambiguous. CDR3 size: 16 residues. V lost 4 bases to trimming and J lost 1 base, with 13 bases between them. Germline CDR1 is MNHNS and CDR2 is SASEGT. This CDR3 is CASSGTEVVTNEKLFF. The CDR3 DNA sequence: TGTGCCAGCAGTGGGACGGAGGTCGTAACTAATGAAAAACTGTTTTTT.

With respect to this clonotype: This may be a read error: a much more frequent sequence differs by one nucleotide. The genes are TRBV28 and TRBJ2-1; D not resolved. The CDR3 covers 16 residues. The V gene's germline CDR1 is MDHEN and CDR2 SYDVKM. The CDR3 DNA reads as TGTGCCAGCAGTCCCCCCCGGGCCCTTGCATACAATGAGCAGTCCTTC. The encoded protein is CASSPPRALAYNEQSF.

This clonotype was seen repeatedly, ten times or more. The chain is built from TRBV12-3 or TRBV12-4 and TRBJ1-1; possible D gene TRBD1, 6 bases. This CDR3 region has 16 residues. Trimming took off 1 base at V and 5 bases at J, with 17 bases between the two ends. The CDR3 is CASSLVIWGRGTEAFF. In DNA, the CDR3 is TGTGCCAGCAGTTTAGTAATTTGGGGGCGGGGGACTGAAGCTTTCTTT.

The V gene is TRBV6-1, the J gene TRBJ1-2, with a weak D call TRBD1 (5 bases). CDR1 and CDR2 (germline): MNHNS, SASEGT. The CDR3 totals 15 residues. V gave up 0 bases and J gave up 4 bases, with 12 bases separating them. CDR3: CASSEAGESFYGYTF. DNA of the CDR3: TGTGCCAGCAGTGAAGCAGGGGAAAGCTTCTATGGCTACACCTTC.

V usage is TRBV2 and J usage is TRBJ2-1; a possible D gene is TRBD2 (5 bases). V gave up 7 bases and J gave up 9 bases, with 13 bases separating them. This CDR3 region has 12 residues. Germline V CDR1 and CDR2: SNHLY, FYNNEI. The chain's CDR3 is CASTGKTGEQFF. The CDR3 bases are TGTGCCAGCACCGGGAAAACGGGTGAGCAGTTCTTC.

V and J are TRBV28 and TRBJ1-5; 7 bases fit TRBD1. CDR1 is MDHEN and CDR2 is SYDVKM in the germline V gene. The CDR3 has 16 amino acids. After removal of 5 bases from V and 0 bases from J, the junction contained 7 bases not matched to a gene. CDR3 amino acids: CASSEKQGYSNQPQHF. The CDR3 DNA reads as TGTGCCAGCAGTGAGAAACAGGGGTATAGCAATCAGCCCCAGCATTTT.

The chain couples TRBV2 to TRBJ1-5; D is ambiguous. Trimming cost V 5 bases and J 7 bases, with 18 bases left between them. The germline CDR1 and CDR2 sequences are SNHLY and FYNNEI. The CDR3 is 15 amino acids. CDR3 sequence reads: CASSLFGPTGQPQHF. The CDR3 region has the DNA TGTGCCAGCAGTCTATTCGGCCCCACGGGCCAGCCCCAGCATTTT. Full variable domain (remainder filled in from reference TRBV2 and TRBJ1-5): EPEVTQTPSHQVTQMGQEVILRCVPISNHLYFYWYRQILGQKVEFLVSFYNNEISEKSEIFDDQFSVERPDGSNFTLKIRSTKLEDSAMYFCASSLFGPTGQPQHFGDGTRLSIL.

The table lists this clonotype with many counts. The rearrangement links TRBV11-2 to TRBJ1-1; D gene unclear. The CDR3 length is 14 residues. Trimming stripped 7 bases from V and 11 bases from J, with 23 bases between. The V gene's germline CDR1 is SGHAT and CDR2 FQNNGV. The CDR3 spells CASTLTGPSGGAFF. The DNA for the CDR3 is TGTGCCAGCACCCTAACCGGGCCGTCCGGTGGCGCTTTCTTT.